This is a list of T cell receptor beta chains from one sample in a study of shared clonotypes between healthy human individuals. TCRdb's table, derived via immunoSEQ multiplex PCR, lists solely in-frame clones and lacks some. The sample has about 750,000 clones; nearly 95% are singletons. The sample comprised naive CD8+ T cells sorted from blood. The receptors here all came from a man between 25 and 39 years old in good health. Both conserved end residues are part of each CDR3. Each record gives: V gene, D gene, clone size, J gene, CDR3 protein, CDR3 DNA. The D gene is left open where the match is weak. Size is omitted from some rows. Given values are once, few, many or a class for expanded clones.

v_gene: TRBV5-6
d_gene: .
abundance: .
j_gene: TRBJ2-7
CDR3aa: CASSLVGGRGLTQEQYF
CDR3nt: TGTGCCAGCAGCTTGGTTGGGGGGCGGGGCCTGACGCAGGAGCAGTACTTC

v_gene: TRBV11-2
d_gene: .
abundance: .
j_gene: TRBJ2-7
CDR3aa: CASSLVGDTYYEQYF
CDR3nt: TGTGCCAGCAGCTTGGTAGGAGATACATACTACGAGCAGTACTTC

v_gene: TRBV5-1
d_gene: .
abundance: .
j_gene: TRBJ2-3
CDR3aa: CASSWRGVVTDTQYF
CDR3nt: TGCGCCAGCAGTTGGAGGGGAGTCGTGACAGATACGCAGTATTTT

v_gene: TRBV5-1
d_gene: TRBD1
abundance: .
j_gene: TRBJ2-7
CDR3aa: CASSLGTGLDEQYF
CDR3nt: TGCGCCAGCAGCCTAGGGACAGGGCTCGACGAGCAGTACTTC

v_gene: TRBV7-6
d_gene: .
abundance: .
j_gene: TRBJ1-1
CDR3aa: CASMGRDGAFF
CDR3nt: TGTGCCAGTATGGGGAGGGATGGAGCTTTCTTT

v_gene: TRBV2
d_gene: .
abundance: .
j_gene: TRBJ2-3
CDR3aa: CASSDVGVTDTQYF
CDR3nt: TGTGCCAGCAGTGACGTCGGGGTTACAGATACGCAGTATTTT

v_gene: TRBV11-3
d_gene: .
abundance: .
j_gene: TRBJ2-3
CDR3aa: CASSRRGSTDTQYF
CDR3nt: TGTGCCAGCAGTCGGAGGGGAAGCACAGATACGCAGTATTTT

v_gene: TRBV27
d_gene: .
abundance: once
j_gene: TRBJ1-5
CDR3aa: CASSLDRSNQPQHF
CDR3nt: TGTGCCAGCAGTTTGGACCGTAGCAATCAGCCCCAGCATTTT

v_gene: TRBV5-6
d_gene: TRBD2
abundance: .
j_gene: TRBJ2-5
CDR3aa: CASSGLAGGTPHTQYF
CDR3nt: TGTGCCAGCTCCGGACTAGCGGGAGGGACCCCGCATACCCAGTACTTC

v_gene: TRBV5-1
d_gene: .
abundance: .
j_gene: TRBJ2-7
CDR3aa: CASSYRDSSYEQYF
CDR3nt: TGCGCCAGCAGCTACAGGGATTCCTCCTACGAGCAGTACTTC

v_gene: TRBV7-6
d_gene: TRBD2
abundance: .
j_gene: TRBJ2-2
CDR3aa: CASSLVGRLAGGDTGELFF
CDR3nt: TGTGCCAGCAGCTTAGTTGGTCGGCTAGCGGGAGGGGACACCGGGGAGCTGTTTTTT

v_gene: TRBV7-9
d_gene: TRBD1
abundance: .
j_gene: TRBJ1-1
CDR3aa: CASSGTGSMNTEAFF
CDR3nt: TGTGCCAGCAGTGGGACAGGTAGCATGAACACTGAAGCTTTCTTT

v_gene: TRBV6-6
d_gene: TRBD2
abundance: .
j_gene: TRBJ2-1
CDR3aa: CASISGRDINGDEQFF
CDR3nt: TGTGCCAGCATAAGCGGGAGGGACATTAACGGAGATGAGCAGTTCTTC

v_gene: TRBV4-3
d_gene: TRBD2
abundance: .
j_gene: TRBJ2-1
CDR3aa: CASSQDLATSGYNEQFF
CDR3nt: TGCGCCAGCAGCCAAGATCTGGCGACTAGCGGGTACAATGAGCAGTTCTTC

v_gene: TRBV4-1
d_gene: .
abundance: .
j_gene: TRBJ2-7
CDR3aa: CASSQVAHSSYEQYF
CDR3nt: TGCGCCAGCAGCCAAGTTGCTCATTCCTCCTACGAGCAGTACTTC

v_gene: TRBV7-6
d_gene: .
abundance: .
j_gene: TRBJ2-5
CDR3aa: CASSLAQGQGETQYF
CDR3nt: TGTGCCAGCAGCTTAGCCCAGGGGCAGGGAGAGACCCAGTACTTC

v_gene: TRBV7-9
d_gene: TRBD1
abundance: .
j_gene: TRBJ2-7
CDR3aa: CASSLGSPGQTISYEQYF
CDR3nt: TGTGCCAGCAGCTTAGGATCCCCGGGACAGACGATTTCCTACGAGCAGTACTTC

v_gene: TRBV27
d_gene: TRBD1
abundance: .
j_gene: TRBJ1-1
CDR3aa: CASSSRQGINTEAFF
CDR3nt: TGTGCCAGCAGTTCCCGACAGGGGATAAACACTGAAGCTTTCTTT

v_gene: TRBV9
d_gene: TRBD1
abundance: .
j_gene: TRBJ1-5
CDR3aa: CASSPGQSNQPQHF
CDR3nt: TGTGCCAGCAGCCCGGGACAGAGTAATCAGCCCCAGCATTTT

v_gene: TRBV7-8
d_gene: .
abundance: .
j_gene: TRBJ1-1
CDR3aa: CASSLADPILNTEAFF
CDR3nt: TGTGCCAGCAGCCTAGCGGACCCCATCTTGAACACTGAAGCTTTCTTT

v_gene: TRBV10-2
d_gene: .
abundance: .
j_gene: TRBJ2-7
CDR3aa: CATTILRDATYEQYF
CDR3nt: TGCGCCACCACCATACTCCGGGACGCAACCTACGAGCAGTACTTC

v_gene: TRBV6-5
d_gene: .
abundance: .
j_gene: TRBJ1-5
CDR3aa: CASSPRQDSNQPQHF
CDR3nt: TGTGCCAGCAGTCCAAGACAGGATAGCAATCAGCCCCAGCATTTT

v_gene: TRBV2
d_gene: .
abundance: .
j_gene: TRBJ2-2
CDR3aa: CASIQGHTGELFF
CDR3nt: TGTGCCAGCATTCAGGGGCACACCGGGGAGCTGTTTTTT

v_gene: TRBV28
d_gene: .
abundance: .
j_gene: TRBJ2-1
CDR3aa: CASSLSFDEQFF
CDR3nt: TGTGCCAGCAGTTTGAGCTTCGATGAGCAGTTCTTC

v_gene: TRBV9
d_gene: .
abundance: .
j_gene: TRBJ2-1
CDR3aa: CASSPAGRGSYNEQFF
CDR3nt: TGTGCCAGCAGCCCCGCGGGCCGGGGGTCCTACAATGAGCAGTTCTTC

v_gene: TRBV27
d_gene: TRBD1
abundance: .
j_gene: TRBJ2-1
CDR3aa: CASSPGLVGDRQQFF
CDR3nt: TGTGCCAGCAGCCCCGGGTTGGTGGGGGACAGGCAGCAGTTCTTC

v_gene: TRBV7-9
d_gene: .
abundance: .
j_gene: TRBJ2-5
CDR3aa: CASRRPEQETQYF
CDR3nt: TGTGCCAGCCGAAGGCCCGAACAAGAGACCCAGTACTTC

v_gene: TRBV6-1
d_gene: .
abundance: .
j_gene: TRBJ2-7
CDR3aa: CASSEVYSGYEQYF
CDR3nt: TGTGCCAGCAGTGAAGTTTATAGCGGCTACGAGCAGTACTTC

v_gene: TRBV5-1
d_gene: .
abundance: once
j_gene: TRBJ2-2
CDR3aa: CASSSQDSNTGELFF
CDR3nt: TGCGCCAGCAGCTCACAGGACTCCAACACCGGGGAGCTGTTTTTT

v_gene: TRBV11-2
d_gene: TRBD2
abundance: .
j_gene: TRBJ2-7
CDR3aa: CASSFSPGLALGEQYF
CDR3nt: TGTGCCAGCAGCTTTTCCCCGGGACTAGCCTTGGGCGAGCAGTACTTC

v_gene: TRBV5-1
d_gene: TRBD1
abundance: .
j_gene: TRBJ1-2
CDR3aa: CASSWTGTGDLYGYTF
CDR3nt: TGCGCCAGCAGCTGGACCGGGACAGGGGATCTCTATGGCTACACCTTC

v_gene: TRBV6-1
d_gene: .
abundance: .
j_gene: TRBJ2-7
CDR3aa: CASSVYGSYEQYF
CDR3nt: TGTGCCAGCAGTGTGTACGGCTCCTACGAGCAGTACTTC

v_gene: TRBV11-3
d_gene: .
abundance: .
j_gene: TRBJ2-3
CDR3aa: CASSLGNEDTQYF
CDR3nt: TGTGCCAGCAGCTTGGGGAATGAAGATACGCAGTATTTT

v_gene: TRBV7-8
d_gene: .
abundance: .
j_gene: TRBJ2-7
CDR3aa: CASSLAPREKFYEQYF
CDR3nt: TGTGCCAGCAGCTTAGCCCCTCGAGAAAAGTTCTACGAGCAGTACTTC

v_gene: TRBV9
d_gene: .
abundance: .
j_gene: TRBJ2-1
CDR3aa: CASSVTKDLIYNEQFF
CDR3nt: TGTGCCAGCAGCGTAACGAAGGACCTTATATACAATGAGCAGTTCTTC

v_gene: TRBV13
d_gene: TRBD1
abundance: .
j_gene: TRBJ1-2
CDR3aa: CASSASDRADHYGYTF
CDR3nt: TGTGCCAGCAGCGCTAGCGACAGGGCTGATCACTATGGCTACACCTTC

v_gene: TRBV27
d_gene: .
abundance: .
j_gene: TRBJ2-7
CDR3aa: CASSSWREGVAYEQYF
CDR3nt: TGTGCCAGCAGTTCGTGGCGAGAGGGGGTTGCCTACGAGCAGTACTTC

v_gene: TRBV4-3
d_gene: TRBD2
abundance: .
j_gene: TRBJ2-3
CDR3aa: CASSQRLAEGTDTQYF
CDR3nt: TGCGCCAGCAGCCAACGGCTAGCGGAGGGCACAGATACGCAGTATTTT

v_gene: TRBV5-5
d_gene: TRBD2
abundance: .
j_gene: TRBJ2-7
CDR3aa: CASSLTLSGSIDEQYF
CDR3nt: TGTGCCAGCAGCTTGACCCTAAGCGGGAGTATCGACGAGCAGTACTTC

v_gene: TRBV27
d_gene: .
abundance: .
j_gene: TRBJ1-5
CDR3aa: CASSLTSAQPQHF
CDR3nt: TGTGCCAGCAGTTTAACGAGCGCTCAGCCCCAGCATTTT

v_gene: TRBV4-3
d_gene: TRBD1
abundance: .
j_gene: TRBJ1-2
CDR3aa: CASSQAFAGTEYRYGYTF
CDR3nt: TGCGCCAGCAGCCAAGCTTTTGCTGGGACAGAATATCGCTATGGCTACACCTTC

v_gene: TRBV7-3
d_gene: TRBD2
abundance: .
j_gene: TRBJ2-5
CDR3aa: CASSALLAGDATQYF
CDR3nt: TGTGCCAGCAGCGCCCTACTAGCGGGAGATGCGACCCAGTACTTC

v_gene: TRBV11-3
d_gene: TRBD2
abundance: .
j_gene: TRBJ2-1
CDR3aa: CASSRRLAGRDEQFF
CDR3nt: TGTGCCAGCAGCCGCCGACTAGCGGGTAGGGATGAGCAGTTCTTC

v_gene: TRBV14
d_gene: .
abundance: .
j_gene: TRBJ2-1
CDR3aa: CASGPAAYNEQFF
CDR3nt: TGTGCCAGCGGGCCAGCGGCCTACAATGAGCAGTTCTTC

v_gene: TRBV27
d_gene: .
abundance: .
j_gene: TRBJ2-1
CDR3aa: CASSFIPGDEQFF
CDR3nt: TGTGCCAGCAGTTTCATACCAGGCGATGAGCAGTTCTTC

v_gene: TRBV19
d_gene: .
abundance: .
j_gene: TRBJ2-3
CDR3aa: CASSPSGPTDTQYF
CDR3nt: TGTGCCAGTAGTCCCAGCGGACCCACAGATACGCAGTATTTT

v_gene: TRBV9
d_gene: .
abundance: .
j_gene: TRBJ2-1
CDR3aa: CASSEAPGPYNEQFF
CDR3nt: TGTGCCAGCAGCGAAGCCCCAGGCCCCTACAATGAGCAGTTCTTC

v_gene: TRBV11-2
d_gene: .
abundance: .
j_gene: TRBJ2-7
CDR3aa: CASSLSGSAYEQYF
CDR3nt: TGTGCCAGCAGCTTATCAGGTAGTGCCTACGAGCAGTACTTC